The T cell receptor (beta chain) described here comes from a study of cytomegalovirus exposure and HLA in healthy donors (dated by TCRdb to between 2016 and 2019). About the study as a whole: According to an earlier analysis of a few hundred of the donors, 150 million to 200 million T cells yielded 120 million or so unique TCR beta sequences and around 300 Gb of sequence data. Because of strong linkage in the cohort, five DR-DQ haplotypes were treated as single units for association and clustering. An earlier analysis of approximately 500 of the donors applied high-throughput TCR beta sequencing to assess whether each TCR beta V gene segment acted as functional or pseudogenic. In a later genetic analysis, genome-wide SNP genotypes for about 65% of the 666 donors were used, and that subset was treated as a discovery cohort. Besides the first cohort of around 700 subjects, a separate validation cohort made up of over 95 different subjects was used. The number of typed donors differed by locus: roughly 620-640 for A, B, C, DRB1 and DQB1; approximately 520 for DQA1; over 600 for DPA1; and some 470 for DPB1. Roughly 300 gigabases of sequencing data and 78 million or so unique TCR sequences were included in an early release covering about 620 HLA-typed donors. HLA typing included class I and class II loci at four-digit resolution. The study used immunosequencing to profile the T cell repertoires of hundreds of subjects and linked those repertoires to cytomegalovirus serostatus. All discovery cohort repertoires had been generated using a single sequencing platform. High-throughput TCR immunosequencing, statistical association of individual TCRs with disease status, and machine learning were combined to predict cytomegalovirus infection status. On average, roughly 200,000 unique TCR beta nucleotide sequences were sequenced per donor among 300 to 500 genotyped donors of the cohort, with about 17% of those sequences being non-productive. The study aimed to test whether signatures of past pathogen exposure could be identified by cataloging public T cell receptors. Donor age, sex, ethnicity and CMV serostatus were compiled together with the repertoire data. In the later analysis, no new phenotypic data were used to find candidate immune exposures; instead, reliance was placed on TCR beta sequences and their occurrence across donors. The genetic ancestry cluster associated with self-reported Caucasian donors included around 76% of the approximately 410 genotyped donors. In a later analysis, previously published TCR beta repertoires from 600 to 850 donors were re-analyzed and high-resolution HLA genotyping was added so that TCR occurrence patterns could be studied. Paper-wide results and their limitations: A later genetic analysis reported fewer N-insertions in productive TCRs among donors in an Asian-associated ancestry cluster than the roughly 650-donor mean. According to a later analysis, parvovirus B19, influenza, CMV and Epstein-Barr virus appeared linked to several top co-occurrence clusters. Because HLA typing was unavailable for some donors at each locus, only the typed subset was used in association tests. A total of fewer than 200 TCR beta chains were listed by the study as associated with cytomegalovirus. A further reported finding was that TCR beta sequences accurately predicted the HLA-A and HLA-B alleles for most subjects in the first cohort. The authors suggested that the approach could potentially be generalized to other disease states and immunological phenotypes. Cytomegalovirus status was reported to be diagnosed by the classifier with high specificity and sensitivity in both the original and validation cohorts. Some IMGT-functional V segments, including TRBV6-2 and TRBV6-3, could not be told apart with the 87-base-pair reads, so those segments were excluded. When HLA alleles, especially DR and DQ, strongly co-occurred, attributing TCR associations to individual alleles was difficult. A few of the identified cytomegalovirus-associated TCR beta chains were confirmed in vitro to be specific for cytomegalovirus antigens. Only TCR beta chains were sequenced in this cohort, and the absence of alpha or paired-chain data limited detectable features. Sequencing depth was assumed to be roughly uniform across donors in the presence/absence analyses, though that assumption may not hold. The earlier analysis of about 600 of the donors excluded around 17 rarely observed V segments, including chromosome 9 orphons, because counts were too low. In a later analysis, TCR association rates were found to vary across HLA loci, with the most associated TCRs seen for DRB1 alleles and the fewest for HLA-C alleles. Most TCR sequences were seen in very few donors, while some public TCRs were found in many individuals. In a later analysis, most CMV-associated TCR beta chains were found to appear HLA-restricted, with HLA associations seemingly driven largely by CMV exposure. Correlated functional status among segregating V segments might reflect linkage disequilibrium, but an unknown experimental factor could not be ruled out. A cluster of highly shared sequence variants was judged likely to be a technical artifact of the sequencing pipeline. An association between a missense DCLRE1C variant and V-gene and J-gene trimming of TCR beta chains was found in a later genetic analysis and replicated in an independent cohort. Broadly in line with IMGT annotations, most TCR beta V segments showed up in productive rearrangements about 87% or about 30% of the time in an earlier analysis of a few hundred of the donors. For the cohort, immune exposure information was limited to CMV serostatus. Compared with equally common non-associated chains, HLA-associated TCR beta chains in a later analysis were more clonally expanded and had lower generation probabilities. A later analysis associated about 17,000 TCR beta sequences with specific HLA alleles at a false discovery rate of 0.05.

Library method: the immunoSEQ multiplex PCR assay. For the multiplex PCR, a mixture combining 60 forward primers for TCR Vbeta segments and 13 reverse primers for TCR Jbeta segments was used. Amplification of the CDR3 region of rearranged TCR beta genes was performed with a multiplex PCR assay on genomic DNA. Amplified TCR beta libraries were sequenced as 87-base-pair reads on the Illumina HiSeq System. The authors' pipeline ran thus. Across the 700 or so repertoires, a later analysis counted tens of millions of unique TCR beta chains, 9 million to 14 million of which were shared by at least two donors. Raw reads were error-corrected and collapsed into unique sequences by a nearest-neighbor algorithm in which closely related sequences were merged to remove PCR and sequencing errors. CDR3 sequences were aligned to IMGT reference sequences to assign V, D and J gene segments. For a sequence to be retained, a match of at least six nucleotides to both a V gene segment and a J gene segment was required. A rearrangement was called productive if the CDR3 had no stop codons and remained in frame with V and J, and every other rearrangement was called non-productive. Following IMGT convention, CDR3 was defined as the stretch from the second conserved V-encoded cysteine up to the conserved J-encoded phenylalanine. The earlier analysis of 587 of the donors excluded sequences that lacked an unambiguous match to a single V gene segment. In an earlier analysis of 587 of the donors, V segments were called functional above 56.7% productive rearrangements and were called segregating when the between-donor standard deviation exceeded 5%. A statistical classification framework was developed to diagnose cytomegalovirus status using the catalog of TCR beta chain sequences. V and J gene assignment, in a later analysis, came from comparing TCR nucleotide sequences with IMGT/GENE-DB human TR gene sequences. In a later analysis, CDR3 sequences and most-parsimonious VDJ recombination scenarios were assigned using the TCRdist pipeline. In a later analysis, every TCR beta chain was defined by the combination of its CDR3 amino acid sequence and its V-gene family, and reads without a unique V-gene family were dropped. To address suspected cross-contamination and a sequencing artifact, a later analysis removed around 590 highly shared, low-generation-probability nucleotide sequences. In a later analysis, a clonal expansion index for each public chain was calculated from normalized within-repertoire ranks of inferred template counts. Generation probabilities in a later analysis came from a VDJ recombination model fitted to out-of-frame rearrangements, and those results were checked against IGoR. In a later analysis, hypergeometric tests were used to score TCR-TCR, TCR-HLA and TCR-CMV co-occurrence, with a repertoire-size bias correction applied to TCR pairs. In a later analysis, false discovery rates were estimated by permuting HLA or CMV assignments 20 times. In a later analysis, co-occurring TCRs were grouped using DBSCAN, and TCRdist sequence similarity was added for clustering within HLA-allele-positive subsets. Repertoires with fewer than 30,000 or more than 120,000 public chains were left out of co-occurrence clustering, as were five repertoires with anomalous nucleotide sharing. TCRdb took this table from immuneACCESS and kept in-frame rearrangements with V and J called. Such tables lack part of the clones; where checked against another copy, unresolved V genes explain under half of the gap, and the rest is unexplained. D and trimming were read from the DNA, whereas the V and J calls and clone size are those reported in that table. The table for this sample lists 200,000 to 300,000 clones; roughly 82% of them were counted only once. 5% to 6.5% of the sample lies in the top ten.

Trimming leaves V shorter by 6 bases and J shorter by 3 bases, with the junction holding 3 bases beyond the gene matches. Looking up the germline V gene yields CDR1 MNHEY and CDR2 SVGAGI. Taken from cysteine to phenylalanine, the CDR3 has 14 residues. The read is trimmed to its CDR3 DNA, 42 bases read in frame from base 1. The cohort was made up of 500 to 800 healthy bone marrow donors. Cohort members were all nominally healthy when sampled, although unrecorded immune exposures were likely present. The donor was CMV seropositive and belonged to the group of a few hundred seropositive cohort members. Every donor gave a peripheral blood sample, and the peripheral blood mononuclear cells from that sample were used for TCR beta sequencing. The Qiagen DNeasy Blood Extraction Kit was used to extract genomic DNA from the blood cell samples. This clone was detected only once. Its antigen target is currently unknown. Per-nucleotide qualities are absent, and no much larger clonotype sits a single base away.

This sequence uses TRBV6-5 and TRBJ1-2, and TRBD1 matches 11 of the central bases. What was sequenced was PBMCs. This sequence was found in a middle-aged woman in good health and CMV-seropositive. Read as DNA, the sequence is TGTGCCAGCAGAGAGGACAGGGGGCACTATGGCTACACCTTC. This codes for CASREDRGHYGYTF.